This is a list of T cell receptor beta chains from one sample in a study of T cell responses to AZD1222 COVID-19 vaccine. Generated by immunoSEQ multiplex PCR, the TCRdb table keeps only in-frame clones and is missing some. The data contain fewer than 100,000 clones, around 90% of them singletons. Source: peripheral blood, taken on day 0 of AZD1222 vaccination. The receptor source for this set is an adult in good health. The CDR3 runs from the conserved cysteine through the conserved F or W. A D gene is named only where the DNA matches it firmly. Only some rows state a clone size, as once, few, many or a class for expanded clones.

clone size | D gene | J gene | V gene | CDR3 DNA | CDR3 protein
- | - | TRBJ1-4 | TRBV28 | TGTGCCAGCAAGGGGGGCGCGAATGAAAAACTGTTTTTT | CASKGGANEKLFF
- | - | TRBJ1-5 | TRBV7-2 | TGTGCCAGCAGCTTAGTTTTGATCGTGAGTCAGCCCCAGCATTTT | CASSLVLIVSQPQHF
- | - | TRBJ1-1 | TRBV4-2 | TGTGCCAGCAGCCAAGGGGTGGGGTCTCTTGACACTGAAGCTTTCTTT | CASSQGVGSLDTEAFF
few | - | TRBJ2-7 | TRBV27 | TGTGCCAGCAGTTTATCACGAGGTGGGGCTTCTGAGCAGTACTTC | CASSLSRGGASEQYF
- | - | TRBJ2-7 | TRBV4-3 | TGCGCCAGCAGCCAAGAGGTGTCGGGAAGGATGGCGGGGTACGAGCAGTACTTC | CASSQEVSGRMAGYEQYF
- | - | TRBJ2-1 | TRBV12-5 | TGTGCTAGTCGGGGGCCTGGCGTTGACAATGAGCAGTTCTTC | CASRGPGVDNEQFF
- | - | TRBJ2-3 | TRBV29-1 | TGCAGCGTTGGAACCGGCTACAGTACGCAGTATTTT | CSVGTGYSTQYF
once | - | TRBJ2-4 | TRBV6-1 | TGTGCCAGCAGTGATACGGCAATAGCCAAAAACATTCAGTACTTC | CASSDTAIAKNIQYF
- | TRBD2 | TRBJ2-7 | TRBV6-1 | TGTGCCAGCAGTGCCGGAGCGGGAGGGTTTGCCTACGAGCAGTACTTC | CASSAGAGGFAYEQYF
- | TRBD1 | TRBJ1-5 | TRBV28 | TGTGCCAGCAGTTTGGGACAGGGCTTCAATCAGCCCCAGCATTTT | CASSLGQGFNQPQHF
- | - | TRBJ2-6 | TRBV6-2/TRBV6-3 | TGTGCCAGCAGTTCCGCCTTCGGTGGGGCCAACGTCCTGACTTTC | CASSSAFGGANVLTF
few | - | TRBJ2-1 | TRBV7-8 | TGTGCCAGCAGCCGGAGACAGGTCAGGGTCTCGGGGGATGAGCAGTTCTTC | CASSRRQVRVSGDEQFF
- | - | TRBJ1-6 | TRBV27 | TGTGCCAGCAGTTTATCAGTGCAGTATAATTCACCCCTCCACTTT | CASSLSVQYNSPLHF
few | TRBD1 | TRBJ1-2 | TRBV7-9 | TGTGCCAGCAGCTTAGATTTAACAGGGGGATATGGCTACACCTTC | CASSLDLTGGYGYTF
- | TRBD2 | TRBJ2-5 | TRBV29-1 | TGCAGCGTTGAGATCGGCGCGGGGGGAGTGTTGGAGACCCAGTACTTC | CSVEIGAGGVLETQYF
few | - | TRBJ1-2 | TRBV5-1 | TGCGCCAGCAGCTTGGAAGTTTCCGGCTATGGCTACACCTTC | CASSLEVSGYGYTF
- | - | TRBJ1-1 | TRBV5-1 | TGCGCCAGCAGCTTGGTTGGTGGTGAGGGGGCTGAAGCTTTCTTT | CASSLVGGEGAEAFF
once | - | TRBJ1-4 | TRBV18 | TGTGCCAGCTCACGACCTGACAGGTCGAGGGATGAAAAACTGTTTTTT | CASSRPDRSRDEKLFF
- | - | TRBJ1-1 | TRBV3-1/TRBV3-2 | TGTGCCAGCAGCCGGGACTGGGGGGTGAACACTGAAGCTTTCTTT | CASSRDWGVNTEAFF
once | TRBD1 | TRBJ1-4 | TRBV5-1 | TGCGCCAGCAGCCCGCCGGGACAGCAAAATGAAAAACTGTTTTTT | CASSPPGQQNEKLFF
- | - | TRBJ1-1 | TRBV5-1 | TGCGCCAGCAGCCCCCGTGGGGAGACTGAAGCTTTCTTT | CASSPRGETEAFF
- | TRBD1 | TRBJ2-5 | TRBV3-1/TRBV3-2 | TGTGCCAGCAGCCAAGAAGGAAGACAGGGCCAAGAGACCCAGTACTTC | CASSQEGRQGQETQYF
- | - | TRBJ2-5 | TRBV18 | TGTGCCAGCTCCTTACAGGGCCCCGTGGGGGAGACCCAGTACTTC | CASSLQGPVGETQYF
- | - | TRBJ1-1 | TRBV6-6 | TGTGCCGCCCAGGGGCAGGGGATGAACACTGAAGCTTTCTTT | CAAQGQGMNTEAFF
- | TRBD1 | TRBJ2-4 | TRBV28 | TGTGCCAGCAGTTACCCAGGGACAGAGGTGAACATTCAGTACTTC | CASSYPGTEVNIQYF
- | - | TRBJ1-6 | TRBV5-1 | TGCGCCAGCAGCTTGCTCGGACAGAATAATTCACCCCTCCACTTT | CASSLLGQNNSPLHF
- | TRBD2 | TRBJ2-1 | TRBV7-8 | TGTGCCAGCAGCTTATCGTCGGGAGGGAAGTACAATGAGCAGTTCTTC | CASSLSSGGKYNEQFF
- | - | TRBJ2-6 | TRBV6-5 | TGTGCCAGCAGTTACAGCGACTCTGGGGCCAACGTCCTGACTTTC | CASSYSDSGANVLTF
- | TRBD2 | TRBJ2-7 | TRBV19 | TGTGCCAGTAGTATCCCGGGACTAGCGGGAGTCGAGCAGTACTTC | CASSIPGLAGVEQYF
once | - | TRBJ2-7 | TRBV9 | TGTGCCAGCAGCCCCCCCGACGGCTACGAGCAGTACTTC | CASSPPDGYEQYF
- | - | TRBJ1-1 | TRBV28 | TGTGCCAGCAGTGAAGGACAGCTGGACTCGAACACTGAAGCTTTCTTT | CASSEGQLDSNTEAFF
- | - | TRBJ1-4 | TRBV19 | TGTGCCAGGCCTACCCAGCCAACTAATGAAAAACTGTTTTTT | CARPTQPTNEKLFF
medium-sized | TRBD1 | TRBJ1-2 | TRBV28 | TGTGCCAGCAGTCCACCAACCGACAGGGGCTATGGCTACACCTTC | CASSPPTDRGYGYTF
- | - | TRBJ1-3 | TRBV6-8 | TGTGCCAGCAGTTACAGCTCGAGCTCTGGAAACACCATATATTTT | CASSYSSSSGNTIYF
- | TRBD2 | TRBJ2-5 | TRBV6-6 | TGTGCCAGCAGACCCCCCCTAGCGGGAGGAGGTGAGACCCAGTACTTC | CASRPPLAGGGETQYF
- | TRBD2 | TRBJ2-3 | TRBV28 | TGTGCCAGCAGTTCTCCGGGACTAGCGGGGGCAGATACGCAGTATTTT | CASSSPGLAGADTQYF
- | - | TRBJ1-4 | TRBV25-1 | TGTGCCAGCGGCACATCCACGTGGGAGGAAAAACTGTTTTTT | CASGTSTWEEKLFF
- | TRBD1 | TRBJ2-5 | TRBV7-7 | TGTGCTAGCAGCTTAGGAACAGGGGCTGTGGAGACCCAGTACTTC | CASSLGTGAVETQYF
once | TRBD1 | TRBJ1-4 | TRBV6-5 | TGTGCCAGCAGTTCAGCCAGGGGGACTAATGAAAAACTGTTTTTT | CASSSARGTNEKLFF
- | - | TRBJ1-2 | TRBV5-1 | TGCGCCAGCAGCTTGGTAGGACGAGCTAACTATGGCTACACCTTC | CASSLVGRANYGYTF
- | - | TRBJ1-2 | TRBV30 | TGTGCCGCCCAACAGGCAGTTGACTATGGCTACACCTTC | CAAQQAVDYGYTF
- | TRBD1 | TRBJ2-7 | TRBV30 | TGTGCCTGTTCCCCTGGGACAGTACAGTTCGAGCAGTACTTC | CACSPGTVQFEQYF
- | - | TRBJ2-6 | TRBV29-1 | TGCAGCGTTGCTTCCTCTGGGGCCAACGTCCTGACTTTC | CSVASSGANVLTF
- | TRBD1 | TRBJ1-2 | TRBV2 | TGTGCCAGCAGTCGTCCCGGGACAGGGATCGGGATCTATGGCTACACCTTC | CASSRPGTGIGIYGYTF
- | - | TRBJ1-6 | TRBV6-4 | TGTGCCAGCAGTGACGCCAGTGATAATTCACCCCTCCACTTT | CASSDASDNSPLHF
- | - | TRBJ1-3 | TRBV24-1 | TGTGCCACCAGTGATTTGGTTGGTACCATATATTTT | CATSDLVGTIYF
- | - | TRBJ1-1 | TRBV7-9 | TGTGCCAGCAGCCCGAAGATGGGGGCTAAGAACACTGAAGCTTTCTTT | CASSPKMGAKNTEAFF
- | - | TRBJ1-4 | TRBV27 | TGTGCCAGCAGTTTCGGGCAGAGTAATGAAAAACTGTTTTTT | CASSFGQSNEKLFF
- | - | TRBJ2-7 | TRBV19 | TGTGCCAGTAGGAATGGGGGGGCCGACGAGCAGTACTTC | CASRNGGADEQYF
- | TRBD2 | TRBJ2-5 | TRBV9 | TGTGCCAGCGGGAGGGGTATTACGGAGACCCAGTACTTC | CASGRGITETQYF
- | TRBD1 | TRBJ1-1 | TRBV4-1 | TGCGCCAGCAGCCAAGGGACAGGTCTGGTGAGCACTGAAGCTTTCTTT | CASSQGTGLVSTEAFF
- | - | TRBJ1-6 | TRBV4-2 | TGTGCCAGCAGCCAACGCCACAGGGAAGTCTCCTATAATTCACCCCTCCACTTT | CASSQRHREVSYNSPLHF
- | - | TRBJ1-5 | TRBV2 | TGTGCCGGGACGGGGCAGCCCCAGCATTTT | CAGTGQPQHF
- | TRBD1 | TRBJ1-5 | TRBV7-9 | TGTGCCAGCAGCCCAGGGGGGGGTGGAAACCAGCCCCAGCATTTT | CASSPGGGGNQPQHF
once | - | TRBJ2-2 | TRBV10-3 | TGTGCCATCAGTGAGCCGGAGACATTAACCGGGGAGCTGTTTTTT | CAISEPETLTGELFF
- | - | TRBJ2-1 | TRBV3-1/TRBV3-2 | TGTGCCAGCAGCCAATCGGGACTCAGAGGAAGGAACAATGAGCAGTTCTTC | CASSQSGLRGRNNEQFF
- | - | TRBJ2-1 | TRBV2 | TGTGCCAGCAGTTTCGACAGGGAGGTCAATGAGCAGTTCTTC | CASSFDREVNEQFF
- | - | TRBJ1-3 | TRBV4-3 | TGCGCCAGCAGCCAGGGGACCACTTACTCTGGAAACACCATATATTTT | CASSQGTTYSGNTIYF
- | - | TRBJ1-3 | TRBV19 | TGTGCCAGTAGTATTGGAGGAAACTCTGGAAACACCATATATTTT | CASSIGGNSGNTIYF
- | - | TRBJ2-5 | TRBV5-1 | TGCGCCAGCAGCAGCCAACAAGAGACCCAGTACTTC | CASSSQQETQYF